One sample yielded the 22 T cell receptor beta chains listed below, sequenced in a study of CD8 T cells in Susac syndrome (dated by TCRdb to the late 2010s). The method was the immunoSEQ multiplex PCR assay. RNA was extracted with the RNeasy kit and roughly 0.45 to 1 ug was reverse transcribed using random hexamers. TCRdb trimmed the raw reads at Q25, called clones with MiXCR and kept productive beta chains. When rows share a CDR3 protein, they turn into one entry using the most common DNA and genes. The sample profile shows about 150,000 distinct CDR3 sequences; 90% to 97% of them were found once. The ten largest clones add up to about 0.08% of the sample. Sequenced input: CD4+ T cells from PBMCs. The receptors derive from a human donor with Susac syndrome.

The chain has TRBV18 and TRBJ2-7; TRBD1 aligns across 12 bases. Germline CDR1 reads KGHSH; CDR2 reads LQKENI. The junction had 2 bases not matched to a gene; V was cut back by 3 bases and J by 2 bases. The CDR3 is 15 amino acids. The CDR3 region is CASSPRDRGPYEQYF. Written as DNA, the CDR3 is TGTGCCAGCTCACCGCGGGACAGGGGGCCCTACGAGCAGTACTTC.

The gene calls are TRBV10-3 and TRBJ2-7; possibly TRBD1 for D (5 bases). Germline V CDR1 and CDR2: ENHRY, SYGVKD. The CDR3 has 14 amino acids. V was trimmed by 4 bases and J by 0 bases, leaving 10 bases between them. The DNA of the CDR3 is TGTGCCATCAGTGGGGGCCCGAGCTCCTACGAGCAGTACTTC. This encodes CAISGGPSSYEQYF.

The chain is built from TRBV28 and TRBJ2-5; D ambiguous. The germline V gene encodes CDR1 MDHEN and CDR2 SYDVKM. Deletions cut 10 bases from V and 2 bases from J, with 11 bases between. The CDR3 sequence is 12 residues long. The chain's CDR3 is CAISTPQETQYF. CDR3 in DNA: TGTGCCATCTCTACCCCTCAAGAGACCCAGTACTTC.

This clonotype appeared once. The CDR3 DNA follows: TGTGCCAGCAGCGACAGCTTGAACACTGAAGCTTTCTTT. This codes for CASSDSLNTEAFF. The chain uses TRBV28 and TRBJ1-1, with D possibly TRBD1 on 5 matching bases. This CDR3 contains 13 residues. The V and J ends lost 6 bases and 0 bases respectively, with 8 bases between them. The V gene's germline CDR1 is MDHEN and CDR2 SYDVKM.

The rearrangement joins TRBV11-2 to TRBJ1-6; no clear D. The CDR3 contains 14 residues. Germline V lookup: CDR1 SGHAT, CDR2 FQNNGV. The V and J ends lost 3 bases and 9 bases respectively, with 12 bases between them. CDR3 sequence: CASSLNSIGSPLHF. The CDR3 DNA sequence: TGTGCCAGCAGCTTGAACAGTATCGGTTCACCCCTCCACTTT.

The CDR3 sequence: CASSLTQSPNEQFF. CDR3 in DNA: TGTGCCAGCAGTTTGACACAAAGCCCGAATGAGCAGTTCTTC. The chain combines TRBV6-1 with TRBJ2-1; the D is unclear. Trimming stripped 5 bases from V and 7 bases from J, with 15 bases between. CDR3 length: 14 residues. Germline-derived CDR1 and CDR2 are MNHNS and SASEGT.

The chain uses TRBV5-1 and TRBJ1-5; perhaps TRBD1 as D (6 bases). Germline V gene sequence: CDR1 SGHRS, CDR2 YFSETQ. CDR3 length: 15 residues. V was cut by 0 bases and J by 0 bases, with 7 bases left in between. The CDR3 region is CASSLAGDSNQPQHF. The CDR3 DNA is TGCGCCAGCAGCTTGGCAGGGGATAGCAATCAGCCCCAGCATTTT.

The CDR3 sequence: CSVTDRGMNTEAFF. CDR3 bases: TGCAGCGTTACCGACAGGGGGATGAACACTGAAGCTTTCTTT. V gene TRBV29-1 combines with J gene TRBJ1-1; 9 bases agree with TRBD1. Germline V gene sequence: CDR1 SQVTM, CDR2 ANQGSEA. Unmatched junction bases numbered 4, after V lost 5 bases and J lost 0 bases. CDR3 length equals 14 residues.

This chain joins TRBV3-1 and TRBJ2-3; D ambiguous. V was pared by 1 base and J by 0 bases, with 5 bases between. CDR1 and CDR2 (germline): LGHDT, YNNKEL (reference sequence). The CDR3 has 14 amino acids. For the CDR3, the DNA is TGTGCCAGCAGCCAAGGGGTTAGCACAGATACGCAGTATTTT. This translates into CASSQGVSTDTQYF.

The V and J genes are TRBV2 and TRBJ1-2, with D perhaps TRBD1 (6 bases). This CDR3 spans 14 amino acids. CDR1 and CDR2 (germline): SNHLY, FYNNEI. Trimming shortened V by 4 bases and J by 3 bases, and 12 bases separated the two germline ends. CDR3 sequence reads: CASSGHRVDYGYTF. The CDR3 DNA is TGTGCCAGCAGTGGCCACAGGGTCGACTATGGCTACACCTTC. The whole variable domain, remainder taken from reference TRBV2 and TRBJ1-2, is EPEVTQTPSHQVTQMGQEVILRCVPISNHLYFYWYRQILGQKVEFLVSFYNNEISEKSEIFDDQFSVERPDGSNFTLKIRSTKLEDSAMYFCASSGHRVDYGYTFGSGTRLTVV.

CDR3 DNA sequence: TGTGCCAGCAGCCCCTCTGATGAGGAGCAGTACTTC. It yields the protein CASSPSDEEQYF. The rearrangement uses TRBV6-2 or TRBV6-3 and TRBJ2-7, with D unclear. Deletions cut 6 bases from V and 7 bases from J, with 13 bases between. The V gene's germline CDR1 is MNHEY and CDR2 SVGEGT. The CDR3 consists of 12 residues.

CDR3 sequence: CSVVKPNTDTQYF. For the CDR3, the DNA is TGCAGCGTTGTCAAACCAAACACAGATACGCAGTATTTT. This chain links TRBV29-1 with TRBJ2-3; D uncertain. Germline V gene lookup returns CDR1 SQVTM and CDR2 ANQGSEA. CDR3 size: 13 residues. The V end lost 4 bases, the J end lost 2 bases, and 10 bases lay between the germline ends.

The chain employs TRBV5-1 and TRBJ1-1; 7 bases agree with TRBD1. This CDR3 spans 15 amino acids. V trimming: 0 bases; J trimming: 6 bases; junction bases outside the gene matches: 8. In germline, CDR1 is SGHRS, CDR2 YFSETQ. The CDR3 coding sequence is TGCGCCAGCAGCTTGGTAGAGGGGGCGGTCGCTGAAGCTTTCTTT. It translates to CASSLVEGAVAEAFF.

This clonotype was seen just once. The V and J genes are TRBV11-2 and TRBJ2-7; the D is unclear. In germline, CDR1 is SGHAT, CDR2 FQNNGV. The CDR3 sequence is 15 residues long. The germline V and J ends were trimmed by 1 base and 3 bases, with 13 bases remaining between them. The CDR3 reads CASSLVTPGYYEQYF. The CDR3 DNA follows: TGTGCCAGCAGCTTAGTCACACCAGGATACTACGAGCAGTACTTC.

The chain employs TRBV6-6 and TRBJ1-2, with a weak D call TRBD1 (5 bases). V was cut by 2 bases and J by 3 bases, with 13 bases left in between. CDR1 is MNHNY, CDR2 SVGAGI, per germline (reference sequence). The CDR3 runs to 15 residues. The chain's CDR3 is CASSYPQGPDYGYTF. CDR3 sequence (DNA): TGTGCCAGCAGTTACCCGCAGGGTCCTGACTATGGCTACACCTTC.

CDR3 loop: CASSTTGGTDTQYF. The CDR3 DNA is TGTGCCAGCAGTACCACAGGGGGCACAGATACGCAGTATTTT. The rearrangement uses TRBV25-1 and TRBJ2-3; 7 nucleotides match TRBD1. Per germline, CDR1 MGHDK and CDR2 SYGVNS. After removal of 5 bases from V and 1 base from J, the junction contained 3 bases not matched to a gene. The CDR3 is made up of 14 amino acids. The variable domain in full, with the rest retrieved from reference TRBV25-1 and TRBJ2-3, is EADIYQTPRYLVIGTGKKITLECSQTMGHDKMYWYQQDPGMELHLIHYSYGVNSTEKGDLSSESTVSRIRTEHFPLTLESARPSHTSQYLCASSTTGGTDTQYFGPGTRLTVL.

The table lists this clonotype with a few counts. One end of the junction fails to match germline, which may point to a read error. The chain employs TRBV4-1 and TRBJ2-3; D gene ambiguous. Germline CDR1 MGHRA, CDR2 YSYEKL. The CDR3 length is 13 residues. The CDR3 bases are TGTGCCAGCAGCCAAGTGGGAACAGATACGCAGTATTTT. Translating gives CASSQVGTDTQYF.

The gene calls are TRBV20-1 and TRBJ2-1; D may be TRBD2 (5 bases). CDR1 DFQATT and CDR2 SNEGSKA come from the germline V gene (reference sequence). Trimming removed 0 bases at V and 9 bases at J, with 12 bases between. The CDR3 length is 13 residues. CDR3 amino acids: CSAREGSVGEQFF. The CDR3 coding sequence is TGCAGTGCTAGAGAAGGTAGCGTGGGTGAGCAGTTCTTC.

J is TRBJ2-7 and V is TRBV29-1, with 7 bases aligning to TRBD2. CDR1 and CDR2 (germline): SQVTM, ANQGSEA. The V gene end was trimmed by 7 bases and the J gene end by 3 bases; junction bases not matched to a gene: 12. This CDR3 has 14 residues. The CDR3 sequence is CSARGRGGGYEQYF. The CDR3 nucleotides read TGCAGCGCCCGGGGGAGGGGAGGTGGCTACGAGCAGTACTTC.

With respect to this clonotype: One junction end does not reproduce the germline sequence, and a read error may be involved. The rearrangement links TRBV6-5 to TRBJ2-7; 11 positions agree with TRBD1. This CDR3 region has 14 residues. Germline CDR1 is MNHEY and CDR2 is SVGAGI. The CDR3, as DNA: TGTGCCACCAGTGCTCTGGGACAGGGGGACGAGCAGTACTTC. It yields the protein CATSALGQGDEQYF.

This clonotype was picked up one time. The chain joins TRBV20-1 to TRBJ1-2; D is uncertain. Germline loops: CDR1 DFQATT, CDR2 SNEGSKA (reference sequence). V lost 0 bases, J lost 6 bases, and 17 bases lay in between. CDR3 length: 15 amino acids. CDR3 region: CSARDLPGPVDGYTF. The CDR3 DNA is TGCAGTGCTAGAGATCTACCAGGACCGGTGGATGGCTACACCTTC.

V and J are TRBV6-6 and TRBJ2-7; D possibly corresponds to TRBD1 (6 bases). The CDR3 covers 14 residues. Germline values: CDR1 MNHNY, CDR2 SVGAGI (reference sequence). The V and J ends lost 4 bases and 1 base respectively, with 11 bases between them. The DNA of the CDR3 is TGTGCCAGCAGTTCGACAGGAGAATCCTACGAGCAGTACTTC. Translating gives CASSSTGESYEQYF.